These T cell receptor beta chains were read from a single sample in a study of Graves' ophthalmopathy and Graves' hyperthyroidism. MiXCR was run by TCRdb on the multiplex PCR reads, yielding one entry per CDR3 protein. The table records approximately 210,000 distinct CDR3 sequences, approximately 29% of them present only once. The specimen was peripheral blood. These receptors were obtained from a man over 45 with Graves' ophthalmopathy. Both conserved end residues are part of each CDR3. The order of the fields is clone size, J gene, V gene, CDR3 protein. Not all rows give a size; the values are once, few, many and, for expanded clones, a class.

.,TRBJ1-1,TRBV7-2,CASSLGRSNTEAFF
once,TRBJ2-5,TRBV28,CTSNSGFRGRETQYF
many,TRBJ2-5,TRBV18,CASSLSSETQYF
.,TRBJ2-2,TRBV6-5,CASSYGLAGGGGELFF
many,TRBJ1-5,TRBV12-3/TRBV12-4,CASSFGDQPQHF
many,TRBJ2-7,TRBV4-1,CASSPAGASYEQYF
many,TRBJ1-1,TRBV12-3/TRBV12-4,CASRLGGNTEAFF
many,TRBJ2-6,TRBV12-3/TRBV12-4,CASSLTGANVLTF
few,TRBJ2-7,TRBV6-5,CASSYSGQGLYF
few,TRBJ2-7,TRBV20-1,CSARPRSRVVSYEQYF
many,TRBJ2-2,TRBV4-1,CASSFHSRDTGELFF
many,TRBJ2-2,TRBV6-4,CASSYPPEGELFF
many,TRBJ2-2,TRBV28,CASCLGTGELFF
.,TRBJ2-7,TRBV11-2,CVSSFIPGQGPYEQYF
.,TRBJ1-1,TRBV18,CASSPSSRAEAFF
.,TRBJ1-1,TRBV15,CATSSLAGSLGTEAFF
many,TRBJ2-7,TRBV5-1,CASSFGQSYEQYF
many,TRBJ1-3,TRBV27,CASRKGQGAGNTIYF
many,TRBJ2-2,TRBV24-1,CATSDLKDFANTGELFF
.,TRBJ2-7,TRBV19,CASSLSLTGEQYF
many,TRBJ2-7,TRBV24-1,CATSDGLGLQYF
many,TRBJ2-3,TRBV6-1,CASMGLTDTQYF
many,TRBJ2-4,TRBV20-1,CSARVGPLRTKNIQYF
.,TRBJ2-7,TRBV12-3/TRBV12-4,CASTLGQGAYEQYF
many,TRBJ1-2,TRBV7-2,CASSAWTRNGYGYTF
.,TRBJ1-6,TRBV6-5,CASSPRGTVALHF
many,TRBJ1-1,TRBV14,CASSLRGRMNTEAFF
many,TRBJ2-5,TRBV9,CASSTLPAGTASGRQETQYF
many,TRBJ2-7,TRBV6-2/TRBV6-3,CASSPVAYEQYF
few,TRBJ2-7,TRBV12-3/TRBV12-4,CASRQGDISYEQYF
many,TRBJ1-5,TRBV19,CASSIEGYFDQPQHF
many,TRBJ1-1,TRBV6-5,CASRPDSVKVNTEAFF
many,TRBJ2-7,TRBV29-1,CSVVTGGLLNEQYF
many,TRBJ2-7,TRBV18,CASSPREAYEQYF
.,TRBJ1-1,TRBV9,CASSVGPDPTTEAFF
many,TRBJ2-4,TRBV15,CATSRDELAGAKNIQYF
.,TRBJ2-7,TRBV27,CASSPLGLTTGHYEQYF
medium-sized,TRBJ2-7,TRBV6-1,CASSAGPAATYEQYF
.,TRBJ2-5,TRBV11-1,CASSQTGGYQETQYF
once,TRBJ1-2,TRBV28,CASSRTGGYTF
many,TRBJ2-7,TRBV11-2,CASSLDHRDNYEQYF
many,TRBJ2-5,TRBV7-2,CASSPGRGETQYF
.,TRBJ2-2,TRBV6-5,CASSYRGTSRTGELFF
.,TRBJ2-2,TRBV6-5,CASSSRANANTGELFF
many,TRBJ1-6,TRBV18,CASSPPGSPLHF
many,TRBJ2-2,TRBV20-1,CSATRPAGVRAGELFF
.,TRBJ1-2,TRBV28,CASSPNRGRGKNYGYTF
.,TRBJ2-5,TRBV28,CASSLQLAGGAQETQYF
.,TRBJ1-2,TRBV24-1,CATSDQDGTYGYTF
many,TRBJ2-7,TRBV10-1,CASSESTAGTSFYEQYF
many,TRBJ2-7,TRBV5-1,CASINRIGGTYEQYF
many,TRBJ2-2,TRBV7-7,CASSPRMGGYTGELFF
many,TRBJ2-2,TRBV5-4,CASSRGQGLPSGELFF
many,TRBJ2-7,TRBV12-3/TRBV12-4,CASRRRDRVDEQYF
many,TRBJ2-6,TRBV6-4,CASSAGAWDSGANVLTF
many,TRBJ2-2,TRBV6-2/TRBV6-3,CASMLAGTRNTGELFF
many,TRBJ1-1,TRBV19,CASSPGIGQALTEAFF
.,TRBJ2-5,TRBV20-1,CSARDPIAGYQETQYF
.,TRBJ2-5,TRBV15,CATSRDAVVGETQYF
many,TRBJ1-2,TRBV15,CATSSARGDYGYTF